The entry below gives a single T cell receptor (beta chain) sequence along with its context. What antigen it recognizes has not been identified. Nothing much larger sits one base from this clone, and base qualities are not available. The data were produced on an Illumina HiSeq 2500. Quantitative 5'-RACE with molecular barcodes was used to prepare TCR beta libraries. Concerning the study's data processing: A new computational method based on a probabilistic model of VDJ rearrangement was used to identify disease-linked TCR variants. Starting from the raw public reads, TCRdb applied fastp trimming at Q25, assembled clones with MiXCR and retained in-frame beta chains. Here each entry gathers all rows of one CDR3 protein and keeps the most common genes and DNA. In this record, the V and J calls reflect TCRdb's handling and not the investigators' own analysis. For this sample the table gives 250,000 or so distinct CDR3 sequences, of which roughly 25% were detected only once. The ten top clones hold roughly 0.67% of the sample.

The germline V and J ends show losses of 0 bases and 6 bases respectively, and no gene match explains 7 bases of the junction. CDR1 DFQATT and CDR2 SNEGSKA are derived from the germline V gene (reference sequence). From the cysteine through the phenylalanine, the CDR3 covers 15 amino acids. The only DNA kept is the CDR3, 45 bases in frame from the first base. This sample was taken from a study of CD8 T cells in ankylosing spondylitis (dated by TCRdb to 2016 to 2017). With respect to the entire study: The study set out to find disease-linked TCR variants by profiling T cell receptor beta repertoires in ankylosing spondylitis patients and healthy donors. Peripheral blood was sampled, and synovial fluid was also collected from ankylosing spondylitis patients. In total, the full study cohort was made up of some 110 healthy donors and 25 ankylosing spondylitis patients. Here is what the overall study found, with its caveats: Blood from ankylosing spondylitis patients appeared to be characterized by a TCR beta motif made up of under ten highly homologous amino acid variants. The disease-linked clones had a CD8+ phenotype and were found at relatively low frequencies in peripheral blood. The disease-linked clones were reported as significantly enriched in matched synovial fluid samples from ankylosing spondylitis patients. Some motif variants had previously been reported in the synovial fluid and blood of reactive arthritis patients, which suggests shared mechanisms of disease initiation.

The V and J genes are TRBV20-1 and TRBJ1-4; a stretch of 7 junction bases matches TRBD1. The sequencing sample was made of blood, either unsorted or a sorted T cell fraction (not recorded which). The receptor's source is a male donor with ankylosing spondylitis or in good health (not recorded which). The sequenced DNA: TGCAGTGCTAGAGATTTAGGGGGCATTGATGAAAAACTGTTTTTT. It codes for CSARDLGGIDEKLFF.